The 23 T cell receptor beta chains given below trace back to one sample, sequenced in a study of blood T cell repertoires in COVID-19. Data came from immunoSEQ multiplex PCR; TCRdb stores just in-frame clones and leaves some out. The data contain about 64,000 clones, around 89% of them singletons. Sequencing input: PBMCs or T cells enriched from blood (not recorded which). These receptors all stem from a woman aged 40 to 50 who had recovered from COVID-19.

J is TRBJ1-1 and V is TRBV7-9, with D uncertain. CDR1 and CDR2 (germline): SEHNR, FQNEAQ (reference sequence). Deletions cut 5 bases from V and 3 bases from J, with 13 bases between. The CDR3 is 14 residues long. CDR3 in amino acids: CASSQLPGYTEAFF. In nucleotides, the CDR3 is TGTGCCAGCAGCCAATTACCGGGATACACTGAAGCTTTCTTT.

This chain uses TRBV5-1 with TRBJ2-3; the match to TRBD2 covers 10 bases. Germline V gene lookup returns CDR1 SGHRS and CDR2 YFSETQ. This CDR3 region has 17 residues. Unmatched junction bases numbered 10, after V lost 1 base and J lost 5 bases. CDR3 coding DNA: TGCGCCAGCAGCTTGACGCTAGCGGGGGATAAAAAAGATACGCAGTATTTT. This translates into CASSLTLAGDKKDTQYF.

J is TRBJ1-1 and V is TRBV15, with a tentative D call TRBD1 (5 bases). This CDR3 region has 14 residues. V was clipped by 3 bases and J by 2 bases, with 10 bases between them. Germline V gene lookup returns CDR1 LNHNV and CDR2 YYDKDF (reference sequence). In DNA form, the CDR3 reads TGTGCCACCAGCAGTACCGGGGGAAACACTGAAGCTTTCTTT. Its protein product is CATSSTGGNTEAFF.

The J gene is TRBJ2-7, the V gene TRBV5-4; TRBD1 matches at 8 bases. V gave up 0 bases and J gave up 5 bases; unmatched junction bases: 7. CDR1 is SGHNT and CDR2 is YYREEE in the germline V gene (reference sequence). The CDR3 is made up of 15 amino acids. Here the CDR3 DNA reads TGTGCCAGCAGCTTGGACAGGGGGAAAGCGAACGAGCAGTACTTC. Translated, it gives CASSLDRGKANEQYF. The whole variable domain, remainder taken from reference TRBV5-4 and TRBJ2-7, is ETGVTQSPTHLIKTRGQQVTLRCSSQSGHNTVSWYQQALGQGPQFIFQYYREEENGRGNFPPRFSGLQFPNYSSELNVNALELDDSALYLCASSLDRGKANEQYFGPGTRLTVT.

The chain combines TRBV11-2 with TRBJ1-2; 9 nucleotides match TRBD1. CDR3 length: 16 amino acids. Unmatched junction bases numbered 9, after V lost 1 base and J lost 6 bases. Germline V gene data show CDR1 as SGHAT and CDR2 as FQNNGV. CDR3 sequence reads: CASSLVDQGQGNGYTF. The DNA of the CDR3 is TGTGCCAGCAGCTTAGTGGACCAGGGACAGGGAAATGGCTACACCTTC.

In this sample, this clone turned up once. The chain combines TRBV29-1 with TRBJ1-5; D ambiguous. The CDR3 has 13 residues. V lost 0 bases and J 7 bases, leaving 10 bases between the germline ends. Looked up from germline, CDR1 is SQVTM and CDR2 is ANQGSEA. CDR3 bases: TGCAGCGTTGAAGATATCGCGGGGCAGCCCCAGCATTTT. This gives the protein CSVEDIAGQPQHF.

The chain recombines TRBV29-1 with TRBJ2-5; a possible D gene is TRBD2 (6 bases). V was clipped by 1 base and J by 1 base, with 10 bases between them. CDR1 is SQVTM and CDR2 is ANQGSEA in the germline V gene. The CDR3 length is 14 residues. CDR3 amino acids: CSVEGGALQETQYF. CDR3 DNA: TGCAGCGTTGAAGGCGGGGCGCTCCAAGAGACCCAGTACTTC.

The J gene is TRBJ1-2, the V gene TRBV6-5, with 9 bases fitting TRBD1. This CDR3 has 14 residues. After removal of 6 bases from V and 2 bases from J, the junction contained 4 bases not matched to a gene. Germline V gene lookup returns CDR1 MNHEY and CDR2 SVGAGI. The CDR3 DNA is TGTGCCAGCAGACCGACAGGGGGGAACTATGGCTACACCTTC. Protein sequence: CASRPTGGNYGYTF.

This clone was seen just once. The rearrangement joins TRBV6-5 to TRBJ2-4, with a weak D call TRBD1 (6 bases). Trimming stripped 7 bases from V and 8 bases from J, with 21 bases between. Per germline, CDR1 MNHEY and CDR2 SVGAGI. The CDR3 runs to 15 residues. The CDR3: CASISDRTNRDIQYF. For the CDR3, the DNA is TGTGCCAGCATTTCCGACAGGACCAACAGGGACATTCAGTACTTC.

The V call is TRBV9, the J call TRBJ1-5, with 7 bases fitting TRBD1. Germline-derived CDR1 and CDR2 are SGDLS and YYNGEE. The CDR3 is 14 amino acids. Trimming cost V 2 bases and J 5 bases; bases outside gene matches: 4. CDR3 in amino acids: CASSVGQGDQPQHF. The CDR3 DNA sequence: TGTGCCAGCAGCGTCGGCCAGGGGGATCAGCCCCAGCATTTT.

The chain joins TRBV11-2 to TRBJ1-5; a weak D match, TRBD1 (6 bases). This CDR3 has 14 residues. V lost 1 base and J 4 bases, leaving 8 bases between the germline ends. Germline assignment: CDR1 SGHAT and CDR2 FQNNGV. The CDR3 nucleotides are TGTGCCAGCAGCTTAGGGACAGCTAATCAGCCCCAGCATTTT. Its translation is CASSLGTANQPQHF.

Only a few counts were recorded for this clone. The gene calls are TRBV6-6 and TRBJ2-7, with TRBD1 matching 8 bases. Germline CDR1 and CDR2: MNHNY and SVGAGI (reference sequence). This CDR3 comprises 15 residues. With V trimmed by 5 bases and J by 3 bases, 9 bases remained unmatched. For the CDR3, the DNA is TGTGCCAGCAGTAACCCCGGGACAGGCAGCTACGAGCAGTACTTC. It is translated as CASSNPGTGSYEQYF.

This chain uses TRBV21-1 with TRBJ2-7; the table's D call TRBD1 went unverified against the DNA. TRBV21-1 is tagged as a pseudogene. This CDR3 region has 13 residues. CDR3 DNA: TGTGCCAGCCTTTGTAGGGACAGCTACGAGCAGTACTTC. Translation: CASLCRDSYEQYF.

The rearrangement joins TRBV14 to TRBJ2-7; 8 nucleotides line up with TRBD1. In germline, CDR1 is SGHDN, CDR2 FVKESK. The CDR3 is 16 residues long. Unmatched junction bases numbered 12, after V lost 4 bases and J lost 4 bases. CDR3 sequence (DNA): TGTGCCAGCAGCCCATTCGGCGACAGGGGCTTTTACGAGCAGTACTTC. It translates to CASSPFGDRGFYEQYF. The whole variable domain, filled in from reference TRBV14 and TRBJ2-7, reads EAGVTQFPSHSVIEKGQTVTLRCDPISGHDNLYWYRRVMGKEIKFLLHFVKESKQDESGMPNNRFLAERTGGTYSTLKVQPAELEDSGVYFCASSPFGDRGFYEQYFGPGTRLTVT.

The count of this clone is one. The genes are TRBV9 and TRBJ1-2; 7 nucleotides agree with TRBD1. The CDR3 length is 15 residues. Trimming removed 0 bases from V and 6 bases from J; junction bases left unmatched: 8. Germline CDR1 is SGDLS and CDR2 is YYNGEE. The CDR3 here is CASSVATGQGDGYTF. CDR3 nucleotides: TGTGCCAGCAGCGTAGCTACTGGCCAGGGGGATGGCTACACCTTC.

This rearrangement joins TRBV29-1 to TRBJ1-2; D is uncertain. Germline assignment: CDR1 SQVTM and CDR2 ANQGSEA. This CDR3 has 13 amino acids. Trimming stripped 0 bases from V and 2 bases from J, with 7 bases between. CDR3 DNA: TGCAGCGTTGAAGATGGGCAGAACTATGGCTACACCTTC. This translates into CSVEDGQNYGYTF. Full variable domain (missing parts from reference TRBV29-1 and TRBJ1-2): SAVISQKPSRDICQRGTSLTIQCQVDSQVTMMFWYRQQPGQSLTLIATANQGSEATYESGFVIDKFPISRPNLTFSTLTVSNMSPEDSSIYLCSVEDGQNYGYTFGSGTRLTVV.

The chain is built from TRBV3-1 (or the pseudogene TRBV3-2) and TRBJ2-7; 7 positions agree with TRBD1. The CDR3 consists of 14 residues. Germline values: CDR1 LGHDT, CDR2 YNNKEL (reference sequence). The V segment lost 7 bases and the J segment 4 bases; nucleotides outside the gene matches: 10. The CDR3 DNA follows: TGTGCCAGCACCCTAATGGGGACAGAGTACGAGCAGTACTTC. Protein sequence: CASTLMGTEYEQYF.

This clone was detected a few times. The chain joins TRBV15 to TRBJ1-5; 7 bases match TRBD1. V shed 3 bases and J 7 bases; nucleotides not matched to a gene: 9. CDR3 size: 15 residues. Germline assignment: CDR1 LNHNV and CDR2 YYDKDF (reference sequence). The CDR3 nucleotides read TGTGCCACCAGCAGCCTCGGGGACAGAGGACAGCCCCAGCATTTT. This gives the protein CATSSLGDRGQPQHF.

In DNA, the CDR3 is TGTGCCAGCAGCCCCCAGGGGGGATTACTCTCCTACGAGCAGTACTTC. It encodes CASSPQGGLLSYEQYF. The chain couples TRBV7-2 to TRBJ2-7, with D maybe TRBD1 (7 bases). From germline, CDR1 is SGHTA and CDR2 FQGNSA. This CDR3 comprises 16 residues. V was cut by 5 bases and J by 0 bases, with 17 bases left in between.

This chain links TRBV2 with TRBJ2-1; TRBD2 might be the D (5 bases). The CDR3 consists of 14 residues. Germline lookup yields CDR1 SNHLY and CDR2 FYNNEI. Trimming removed 4 bases at V and 7 bases at J, with 14 bases between. This CDR3 is CASSADRGLNEQFF. DNA of the CDR3: TGTGCCAGCAGTGCGGATAGAGGGTTGAATGAGCAGTTCTTC.

This rearrangement joins TRBV9 to TRBJ1-2; no firm D call. The CDR3 length is 14 residues. V shed 0 bases and J shed 5 bases, with 11 bases lying between them. Germline V lookup: CDR1 SGDLS, CDR2 YYNGEE. The CDR3 reads CASSVEVGGYGYTF. DNA of the CDR3: TGTGCCAGCAGCGTAGAGGTTGGAGGATATGGCTACACCTTC.

The chain combines TRBV5-1 with TRBJ1-2, with D uncertain. Germline lookup yields CDR1 SGHRS and CDR2 YFSETQ. Trimming removed 4 bases from V and 6 bases from J, with 10 bases in between. This CDR3 has 12 amino acids. In DNA form, the CDR3 reads TGCGCCAGCAGCCCGGACTTAGATGGCTACACCTTC. Its protein product is CASSPDLDGYTF.

With respect to this clone: Its ends do not fully match the called genes, so a read error is possible. J is TRBJ2-7 and V is TRBV27; D is unclear. Germline lookup yields CDR1 MNHEY and CDR2 SMNVEV (reference sequence). The CDR3 is 10 residues long. CDR3 sequence (DNA): TGTGCTTCGGGTGCAGAACGTTTGGACTTC. The encoded protein is CASGAERLDF.